This entry lists 20 T cell receptor beta chains sequenced from one sample in a study of blood T cell repertoires in COVID-19. Some clones are missing from TCRdb's copy, which holds only in-frame ones; the method was immunoSEQ multiplex PCR. This table has 150,000 to 200,000 clones, 80% to 90% appearing once. Source material: peripheral blood. These receptors came from a woman of 80 years or more with COVID-19, enrolled during active disease.

The chain carries TRBV27 and TRBJ1-1, with a possible D match to TRBD1 (6 bases). V was pared by 6 bases and J by 0 bases, with 11 bases between. Germline V gene lookup returns CDR1 MNHEY and CDR2 SMNVEV (reference sequence). This CDR3 has 14 residues. CDR3 residues: CASSRSGVNTEAFF. CDR3 bases: TGTGCCAGCAGCCGATCAGGGGTGAACACTGAAGCTTTCTTT.

The rearrangement uses TRBV19 and TRBJ1-3; TRBD1 might be the D (5 bases). The germline gives CDR1 LNHDA, CDR2 SQIVND (reference sequence). This CDR3 has 16 residues. V lost 6 bases to trimming and J lost 0 bases, with 15 bases between them. The DNA for the CDR3 is TGTGCCAGTAGCCCATTCGGGGGGGGCTCTGGAAACACCATATATTTT. Translating gives CASSPFGGGSGNTIYF.

V gene TRBV19 combines with J gene TRBJ1-3; 9 nucleotides agree with TRBD1. The germline gives CDR1 LNHDA, CDR2 SQIVND (reference sequence). The CDR3 extends over 17 amino acids. V was pared by 3 bases and J by 5 bases, with 11 bases of the junction left unmatched. The CDR3 is CASSIRTGDPMRNTIYF. CDR3 DNA sequence: TGTGCCAGTAGTATTAGGACAGGGGACCCCATGCGAAACACCATATATTTT.

V gene TRBV6-5 combines with J gene TRBJ1-3, with 7 bases aligning to TRBD1. Germline loops: CDR1 MNHEY, CDR2 SVGAGI. This CDR3 contains 15 residues. V was clipped by 6 bases and J by 2 bases; unmatched bases: 7. CDR3 bases: TGTGCCAGCAGGCTAGTAACAGGGGCTGGAAACACCATATATTTT. It is translated as CASRLVTGAGNTIYF.

V gene TRBV3-1 (or the pseudogene TRBV3-2) combines with J gene TRBJ1-1; no definite D call. The CDR3 loop spans 14 amino acids. The germline V and J ends were trimmed by 1 base and 1 base, with 7 bases remaining between them. Germline V gene lookup returns CDR1 LGHDT and CDR2 YNNKEL (reference sequence). The CDR3 here is CASSQVPGNTEAFF. Here the CDR3 DNA reads TGTGCCAGCAGCCAAGTCCCCGGGAACACTGAAGCTTTCTTT.

The chain uses TRBV11-3 and TRBJ1-2, with 7 positions matching TRBD1. CDR1 and CDR2 from the germline V gene are SGHNT and YENEEA. The CDR3 has 13 amino acids. V was pared by 1 base and J by 8 bases, with 4 bases of the junction left unmatched. This CDR3 reads CASSLVQGQGYTF. The CDR3 region has the DNA TGTGCCAGCAGCTTAGTACAGGGGCAAGGCTACACCTTC.

CDR3 sequence (DNA): TGTGCCAGCAGTGAACCTAGCGGGGCCGCTCCCCCCTACGAGCAGTACTTC. As protein: CASSEPSGAAPPYEQYF. The chain employs TRBV6-1 and TRBJ2-7; 9 bases align to TRBD2. Germline-derived CDR1 and CDR2 are MNHNS and SASEGT. CDR3 size: 17 residues. V gave up 2 bases and J gave up 2 bases; unmatched junction bases: 10.

Written as DNA, the CDR3 is TGTGCCAGCAGTTTCTTGGAGACCCAGTACTTC. Its translation: CASSFLETQYF. This sequence joins TRBV12-3 or TRBV12-4 and TRBJ2-5; D is ambiguous. The V end lost 3 bases, the J end lost 5 bases, and 4 bases lay between the germline ends. This CDR3 region has 11 residues.

The V call is TRBV7-9, the J call TRBJ1-1; maybe TRBD1 (5 bases). From germline, CDR1 is SEHNR and CDR2 FQNEAQ (reference sequence). The CDR3 is 14 amino acids. V gave up 5 bases and J gave up 5 bases, with 15 bases separating them. CDR3 residues: CASSPRGGGTEAFF. The DNA for the CDR3 is TGTGCCAGCAGCCCCCGGGGTGGGGGGACTGAAGCTTTCTTT.

V usage is TRBV18 and J usage is TRBJ1-3; D is possibly TRBD1 (5 bases). Germline loops: CDR1 KGHSH, CDR2 LQKENI. Between the trimmed V and J ends, which lost 2 bases and 5 bases, there was a span of 10 bases. There are 14 residues in the CDR3. The CDR3 DNA is TGTGCCAGCTCACCAACAGGTTCGAGAAACACCATATATTTT. Protein product: CASSPTGSRNTIYF.

The V call is TRBV2, the J call TRBJ2-5; TRBD2 is a possible D gene (7 bases). V lost 6 bases and J 1 base, leaving 9 bases between the germline ends. The CDR3 has 13 residues. From germline, CDR1 is SNHLY and CDR2 FYNNEI. This CDR3 is CASRGGAQETQYF. CDR3 nucleotides: TGTGCCAGCAGGGGGGGGGCCCAAGAGACCCAGTACTTC.

This chain joins TRBV27 and TRBJ1-5; D is perhaps TRBD1 (5 bases). This CDR3 spans 13 amino acids. V gave up 3 bases and J gave up 9 bases, with 12 bases separating them. Germline V lookup: CDR1 MNHEY, CDR2 SMNVEV (reference sequence). The CDR3 loop reads CASSFRRGGPQHF. The CDR3, as DNA: TGTGCCAGCAGTTTCCGCCGGGGGGGGCCCCAGCATTTT.

This sequence joins TRBV18 and TRBJ1-2; D is unresolved. Germline CDR1 is KGHSH and CDR2 is LQKENI. With 3 bases removed from V and 2 bases from J, the gap between germline ends came to 10 bases. This CDR3 spans 14 amino acids. The CDR3 DNA reads as TGTGCCAGCTCACCGGCGGGAGGGAACTATGGCTACACCTTC. Its translation is CASSPAGGNYGYTF.

This clone appeared a few times. V is TRBV7-3 and J is TRBJ1-2; D is undetermined. The CDR3 has 13 residues. V was pared by 1 base and J by 5 bases, with 8 bases between. In germline, CDR1 is SGHTA, CDR2 FQGTGA. This CDR3 reads CASSLRSGYGYTF. The CDR3 DNA is TGTGCCAGCAGCTTAAGGTCGGGTTATGGCTACACCTTC.

The rearrangement links TRBV6-5 to TRBJ2-7; perhaps TRBD1 as D (5 bases). CDR1 and CDR2 (germline): MNHEY, SVGAGI. This CDR3 has 15 residues. V was trimmed by 5 bases and J by 0 bases, leaving 14 bases between them. CDR3 nucleotides: TGTGCCAGCAGTAAGGTATGGGGCAACTCCTACGAGCAGTACTTC. Translation gives CASSKVWGNSYEQYF.

V gene TRBV7-3 combines with J gene TRBJ2-1; D may be TRBD1 (5 bases). Germline V CDR1 and CDR2: SGHTA, FQGTGA. Deletions cut 2 bases from V and 4 bases from J, with 9 bases between. CDR3 size: 14 residues. The DNA for the CDR3 is TGTGCCAGCAGCTTAGACTCAGGGTACAATGAGCAGTTCTTC. Amino acid sequence: CASSLDSGYNEQFF.

CDR3 in amino acids: CATSGQGNTEAFF. CDR3 DNA sequence: TGTGCCACCAGCGGACAGGGGAACACTGAAGCTTTCTTT. V and J are TRBV15 and TRBJ1-1, with 8 bases identical to TRBD1. Trimming took 5 bases from V and 1 from J; bases not matched to a gene: 0. This CDR3 comprises 13 residues. Germline CDR1 reads LNHNV; CDR2 reads YYDKDF (reference sequence). The full variable domain, in which reference TRBV15 and TRBJ1-1 provide the parts outside the CDR3, is DAMVIQNPRYQVTQFGKPVTLSCSQTLNHNVMYWYQQKSSQAPKLLFHYYDKDFNNEADTPDNFQSRRPNTSFCFLDIRSPGLGDTAMYLCATSGQGNTEAFFGQGTRLTVV.

This clone was observed a few times. This chain joins TRBV9 and TRBJ2-1, with D uncertain. Germline CDR1 reads SGDLS; CDR2 reads YYNGEE. Trimming took 0 bases from V and 11 from J, leaving 6 bases between them. This CDR3 spans 11 amino acids. The CDR3 spells CASSVGYQQFF. CDR3 DNA: TGTGCCAGCAGCGTAGGCTATCAGCAGTTCTTC.

The chain links TRBV12-3 or TRBV12-4 to TRBJ2-7, with D possibly TRBD2 on 6 matching bases. V was cut by 2 bases and J by 7 bases, with 12 bases left in between. This CDR3 comprises 13 residues. In nucleotides, the CDR3 is TGTGCCAGCAGTTTAACGCCCGGGGGTGAGCAGTACTTC. Residues: CASSLTPGGEQYF.

This chain uses TRBV5-5 with TRBJ1-2; possible D gene TRBD1, 5 bases. The V gene's germline CDR1 is SGHKS and CDR2 YYEKEE (reference sequence). The CDR3 totals 15 residues. Trimming cost V 0 bases and J 0 bases, with 9 bases left between them. The CDR3 sequence is CASSLGQMANYGYTF. CDR3 nucleotide sequence: TGTGCCAGCAGCTTGGGACAGATGGCTAACTATGGCTACACCTTC.